This is a list of T cell receptor beta chains from one sample in a study of blood T cell repertoires in COVID-19. TCRdb's copy holds only in-frame clones and misses some; the assay was immunoSEQ multiplex PCR. The table has approximately 300,000 clones, under 95% seen once; the top ten hold 2.6%. What was sequenced was PBMCs or T cells enriched from blood (not recorded which). The receptors come from a man in his 60s who had recovered from COVID-19. Each CDR3 is given with its conserved first and last residue. A D gene is named only where the DNA matches it firmly.

>TRBJ2-7|TRBD2|TRBV3-1/TRBV3-2
CASSQTGLAGKVQYF
TGTGCCAGCAGCCAGACAGGGCTAGCGGGAAAGGTGCAGTACTTC
>TRBJ2-3|TRBD2|TRBV5-4
CASSKGLAGADTQYF
TGTGCCAGCAGCAAAGGACTAGCGGGGGCAGATACGCAGTATTTT
>TRBJ2-2|.|TRBV6-2/TRBV6-3
CASSTSTGELFF
TGTGCCAGCAGTACAAGCACCGGGGAGCTGTTTTTT
>TRBJ2-1|.|TRBV27
CASSPRFRNEQFF
TGTGCCAGCAGTCCACGTTTTCGGAATGAGCAGTTCTTC
>TRBJ2-5|.|TRBV3-1/TRBV3-2
CASSQLSGLFQETQYF
TGTGCCAGCAGCCAGCTTTCAGGGCTTTTCCAAGAGACCCAGTACTTC
>TRBJ1-5|.|TRBV6-5
CASSMQGPAQHF
TGTGCCAGCAGTATGCAGGGTCCGGCCCAGCATTTT
>TRBJ1-1|.|TRBV19
CASNSRNTEAFF
TGTGCCAGTAATTCCAGGAACACTGAAGCTTTCTTT
>TRBJ1-2|.|TRBV9
CASSVTPQGGYTF
TGTGCCAGCAGCGTAACCCCCCAGGGAGGCTACACCTTC
>TRBJ2-1|TRBD2|TRBV14
CASSPLTGTSGTGEQFF
TGTGCCAGCAGCCCGCTGACCGGGACTAGCGGGACTGGTGAGCAGTTCTTC
>TRBJ2-7|.|TRBV3-1/TRBV3-2
CASSQLLADEQYF
TGTGCCAGCAGCCAACTCTTAGCGGACGAGCAGTACTTC
>TRBJ1-1|.|TRBV10-3
CAISAGIEAFF
TGTGCCATCAGTGCAGGGATTGAAGCTTTCTTT